The next 6 T cell receptor beta chains were all read from a single sample in a study of cytomegalovirus exposure and HLA in healthy donors (dated by TCRdb to about 2017). Library creation used the immunoSEQ multiplex PCR assay. Held by TCRdb, this immuneACCESS table contains in-frame sequences only and omits some clones. Under half of the omission traces to an unresolved V gene where checked; the cause of the rest is unknown. For this sample there are about 82,000 clones; 90% to 95% appear just once. The ten biggest clones cover roughly 0.75% of the sample. Sequencing was done on a sample of PBMCs. The receptors come from a woman aged 18 to 35 in good health and CMV-seronegative.

This clone was counted once. The chain is built from TRBV4-3 and TRBJ2-3, with 13 positions matching TRBD2. The CDR3 sequence is 16 residues long. Germline CDR1 and CDR2: LGHNA and YSLEER. J was trimmed by 4 bases and V by 0 bases; bases with no gene match: 1. For the CDR3, the DNA is TGCGCCAGCAGCCAAGAGACTAGCGGGGGGTCAGATACGCAGTATTTT. Translating gives CASSQETSGGSDTQYF.

CDR3 DNA: TGTGCCAGCAGCTTAGGCGGGACAGGGCAAGAGACCCAGTACTTC. Protein product: CASSLGGTGQETQYF. The chain employs TRBV11-2 and TRBJ2-5; 9 bases align to TRBD1. CDR1 SGHAT and CDR2 FQNNGV come from the germline V gene. V lost 1 base, J lost 2 bases, and 2 bases stayed unmatched. CDR3 length: 15 residues.

The V gene is TRBV28, the J gene TRBJ1-1, with D perhaps matching TRBD1 (6 bases). CDR1 is MDHEN and CDR2 is SYDVKM in the germline V gene. V was trimmed by 8 bases and J by 4 bases, leaving 8 bases between them. The CDR3 runs to 11 residues. CDR3 protein: CASAQGTEAFF. The CDR3, as DNA: TGTGCCAGCGCACAGGGCACTGAAGCTTTCTTT.

The genes are TRBV19 and TRBJ1-5; no clear D gene. Germline CDR1 LNHDA, CDR2 SQIVND (reference sequence). This CDR3 contains 12 residues. Trimming removed 8 bases from V and 5 bases from J, with 10 bases in between. CDR3 sequence: CASRNGDQPQHF. The CDR3 DNA reads TGTGCCAGTCGGAACGGGGATCAGCCCCAGCATTTT.

V usage is TRBV15 and J usage is TRBJ1-5, with D possibly TRBD1 on 5 matching bases. Germline-derived CDR1 and CDR2 are LNHNV and YYDKDF (reference sequence). The CDR3 spans 17 residues. The V and J ends lost 5 bases and 2 bases respectively, with 19 bases between them. The CDR3: CATSRGEGSKRNQPQHF. The CDR3 DNA is TGTGCCACCAGCCGGGGGGAGGGGTCAAAGCGCAATCAGCCCCAGCATTTT. The complete variable domain, with remaining parts taken from reference TRBV15 and TRBJ1-5, reads DAMVIQNPRYQVTQFGKPVTLSCSQTLNHNVMYWYQQKSSQAPKLLFHYYDKDFNNEADTPDNFQSRRPNTSFCFLDIRSPGLGDTAMYLCATSRGEGSKRNQPQHFGDGTRLSIL.

This chain links TRBV7-9 with TRBJ1-5; 7 nucleotides match TRBD1. This CDR3 has 18 residues. Germline V lookup: CDR1 SEHNR, CDR2 FQNEAQ (reference sequence). V shed 4 bases, J shed 1 base, and the junction held 13 bases outside the gene matches. The CDR3 nucleotides read TGTGCCAGCAGCTCTTTCGGAAAAACAGGGGCGAGCAATCAGCCCCAGCATTTT. It translates to CASSSFGKTGASNQPQHF.